This T cell receptor (beta chain) was recorded in a study of beta chain features in type 1 diabetes (dated 2018 in TCRdb). About the study as a whole: No differences in mean age, gender distribution, total cell number or subset yield were found between patients and healthy donors. A total of some 100,000,000 sorted cells were examined across all samples, and the number of cells per subset was strongly correlated with RNA yield. The study compared the TCRB repertoires of sorted circulating CD4+ T cell subsets in recently diagnosed type 1 diabetes patients with those in matched healthy donors. Regulatory and stem cell-like memory subsets were isolated from only 8 patients and about eight healthy donors, whereas naive and central memory subsets came from all 28 donors. Study-wide findings and limitations: Shorter templates might be favored by PCR, yet because patient and control samples were amplified and corrected together, any such skew would affect both groups equally. The naive, central memory and regulatory TCRB repertoires appeared to resemble one another more closely among patients than among healthy donors. Because cDNA was sequenced instead of genomic DNA, activated cells with high expression could be over-represented, although the groups did not differ in activation or CD3 levels. Type 1 diabetes patients showed a moderate but significant shortening of TCRB CDR3 length in all four CD4+ subsets. Patients with type 1 diabetes made fewer insertions and deleted more nucleotides at VDJ recombination sites, implying thymic rearrangement abnormalities. Because small numbers of individuals were included in the HLA sub-analyses, any influence of HLA type on TCRB rearrangement was left unresolved.

Via the germline V gene, CDR1 is MGHRA and CDR2 YSYEKL. V is reduced by 5 bases and J by 5 bases, leaving a spacing of 10 bases between them. From its cysteine to its phenylalanine, the CDR3 spans 13 amino acids. This entry keeps only the CDR3 DNA: 39 bases, framed from base 1. Each donor gave one peripheral blood draw, averaging about 120 mL, which was collected into heparinised tubes. Using a panel that included CD45RO, CCR7, CD25, CD127, CD95 and CD27, naive, central memory, regulatory and stem cell-like memory CD4+ T cells were sorted on a BD FACSAria II. All sorted populations exceeded 95% purity. PBMCs were isolated right away by Lymphoprep density gradient centrifugation and were stained directly, without culture. So that batch effects would be minimized, each experiment stained and sorted samples in pairs, pairing one healthy donor with one patient. As concerns this clone: Its antigen target is currently unknown. The input lacks base qualities; no much larger clone sits a single base away.

The entire amount of isolated RNA was reverse transcribed using the High Capacity cDNA Reverse Transcription Kit, so the sequenced TCRB transcripts were expressed ones. Deep immunoSEQ sequencing was applied to naive, central memory and regulatory T cell samples, giving an average of around 4 million total reads per sample. After sorted cells were lysed in RLT buffer, RNA was extracted with DNase-treated RNeasy Micro or Mini kits, with the choice depending on cell number. Each cell subset was processed separately to prevent cross-contamination, with patient and healthy donor samples processed together. The immunoSEQ multiplex PCR was used to amplify TCRB sequences from cDNA, yielding 87-bp fragments that span the CDR3 region. Sequencing of the amplicons was performed on the Illumina HiSeq platform. On the study's bioinformatics: PCR bias was computationally corrected using synthetic template baselines, reads within Hamming distance 2 were collapsed, and singletons that could not be merged were discarded. Reads were aligned against IMGT to assign V, D and J genes, CDR3 length and insertions or deletions at six rearrangement sites. Within each subset, clonotype counts were normalized to sorted cell number, after which true diversity and Gini coefficients were computed with the tcR R package. The overlap coefficient, calculated on TCRB nucleotide sequences, was used to measure repertoire sharing. As a proxy for the pre-selection repertoire, out-of-frame TCRB sequences from naive cells were analyzed. TCRdb holds this immuneACCESS table with in-frame rearrangements only. Some clones are missing; in checked studies, unresolved V genes explain under half, and the rest has no known cause. V and J calls and clone size are copied from that table; D and trimming were computed from the DNA. The sample contains 150,000 to 200,000 clones, around 63% of them found a single time. The biggest ten clones account for roughly 0.095% of the sample.

This TCR came from a man aged 30 to 45 with type 1 diabetes. The rearrangement joined TRBV4-1 to TRBJ2-1, with a tentative D call of TRBD1 or TRBD2, each matching 5 bases. The material sequenced was naive CD4+ T cells from blood. What this sample's cell subset or site label stands for: true naive CD4+ T cells. This receptor carries the CDR3 CASSFQGDNEQFF. In nucleotide form, the sequence is TGCGCCAGCAGCTTCCAGGGAGACAATGAGCAGTTCTTC.